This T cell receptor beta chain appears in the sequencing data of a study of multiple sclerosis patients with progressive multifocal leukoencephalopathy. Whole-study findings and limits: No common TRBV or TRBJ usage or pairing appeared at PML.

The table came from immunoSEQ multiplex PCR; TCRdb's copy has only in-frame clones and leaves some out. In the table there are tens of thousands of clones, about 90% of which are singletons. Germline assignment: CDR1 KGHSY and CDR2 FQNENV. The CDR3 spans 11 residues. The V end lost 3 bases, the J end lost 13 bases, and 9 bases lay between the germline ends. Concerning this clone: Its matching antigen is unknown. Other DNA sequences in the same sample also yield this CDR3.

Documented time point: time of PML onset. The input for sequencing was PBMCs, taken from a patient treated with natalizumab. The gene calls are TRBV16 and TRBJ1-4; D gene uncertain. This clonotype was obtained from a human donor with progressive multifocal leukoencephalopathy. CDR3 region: CASSHGNRLFF. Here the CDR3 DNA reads TGTGCCAGCAGCCACGGGAATCGACTGTTTTTT.